This T cell receptor (beta chain) was observed in a study of CD8 T cells in Susac syndrome. The CDR3 extends over 14 amino acids. V dropped 6 bases and J dropped 3; count of bases not matched to a gene: 3. A quantity of about 0.5 to 1 ug RNA underwent reverse transcription using random hexamers. A single record per CDR3 protein comes from TCRdb applying MiXCR to the immunoSEQ multiplex PCR reads. Here the sample spans more than 65,000 distinct CDR3 sequences, about 94% being singletons. The sequence was obtained from a human donor with multiple sclerosis. This chain links TRBV12-3 or TRBV12-4 with TRBJ2-1, with 9 bases identical to TRBD2. The material sequenced was CD8+ T cells from PBMCs. This CDR3 is CASRSSGDYNEQFF. The CDR3 DNA follows: TGTGCCAGCAGGTCTAGCGGGGACTACAATGAGCAGTTCTTC.